This TCR beta chain was identified during a study of blood T cells in healthy people across ages. There were at least 5 micrograms of total RNA extracted from every sample. V shed 6 bases, J shed 12 bases, and the junction held 14 bases outside the gene matches. This CDR3 is built from 14 residues. Per the germline V gene, CDR1 is MNHEY and CDR2 is SVGAGI. Together with a sample-barcoded 5' primer, a J-beta primer mix was included in a second PCR lasting roughly 7 to 11 cycles. Each cDNA molecule was tagged by a template-switch adaptor that had 12 random nucleotides. A single record per CDR3 protein comes from TCRdb applying MiXCR to the 5' RACE reads. The sample holds 1.5 million to 2 million distinct CDR3 sequences, roughly 27% seen once. Remarks on this clonotype: A much larger clone differs by one base, so this may be a read error.

Sequencing was performed on blood. The clonotype was recovered from a woman younger than 45 in good health. This chain uses TRBV6-5 with TRBJ2-7; 10 nucleotides match TRBD1. The CDR3: CASSPDRGQKKRYF. CDR3 DNA sequence: TGTGCCAGCAGCCCCGACAGGGGGCAAAAAAAGCGGTACTTC.